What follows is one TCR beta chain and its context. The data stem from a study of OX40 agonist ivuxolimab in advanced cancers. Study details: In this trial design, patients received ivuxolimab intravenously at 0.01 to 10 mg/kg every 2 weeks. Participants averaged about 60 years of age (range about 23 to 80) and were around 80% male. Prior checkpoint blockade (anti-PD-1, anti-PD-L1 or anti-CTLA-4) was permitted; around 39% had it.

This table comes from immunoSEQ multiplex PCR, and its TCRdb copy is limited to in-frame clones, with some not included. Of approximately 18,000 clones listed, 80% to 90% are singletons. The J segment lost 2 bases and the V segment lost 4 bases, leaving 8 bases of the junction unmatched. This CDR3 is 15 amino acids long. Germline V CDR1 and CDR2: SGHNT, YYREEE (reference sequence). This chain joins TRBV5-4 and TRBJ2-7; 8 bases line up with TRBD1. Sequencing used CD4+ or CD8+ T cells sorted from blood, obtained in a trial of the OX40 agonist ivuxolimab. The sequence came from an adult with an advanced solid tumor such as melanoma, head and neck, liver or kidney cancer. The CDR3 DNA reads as TGTGCCAGCAGCCCCGGACAGGGCGAGGCCTACGAGCAGTACTTC. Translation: CASSPGQGEAYEQYF.